This is a list of T cell receptor beta chains from one sample in a study of breast tumors, draining lymph nodes, adjacent tissues. TCRdb ran MiXCR on the multiplex PCR reads and lists one entry per CDR3 protein. The profile covers 90,000 to 120,000 distinct CDR3 sequences, with about 20% appearing a single time and roughly 1.2% taken by the ten largest. Sequencing used axillary lymph node tissue. Receptors originate from a female donor with breast cancer. Some clones in this sample may be carry-over from other donors' samples. CDR3s include the opening cysteine and the closing phenylalanine or tryptophan. The D gene is left open where the match is weak. A row's size may be missing; if present it is once, few, many or a size class.

V gene: TRBV20-1
D gene: .
J gene: TRBJ1-5
clone size: many
CDR3 DNA: TGCAGTGCTCGCAGGGGATTGGAGGGACAGCCCCAGCATTTT
CDR3 protein: CSARRGLEGQPQHF

V gene: TRBV19
D gene: .
J gene: TRBJ2-5
clone size: .
CDR3 DNA: TGTGCCAGTAGTAGGGGGATCCAAGAGACCCAGTACTTC
CDR3 protein: CASSRGIQETQYF

V gene: TRBV5-1
D gene: TRBD2
J gene: TRBJ2-3
clone size: many
CDR3 DNA: TGCGCCAGCAGCTTATCCGGGACTAGCGGGAGTGGGTCAGATACGCAGTATTTT
CDR3 protein: CASSLSGTSGSGSDTQYF

V gene: TRBV29-1
D gene: TRBD1
J gene: TRBJ2-7
clone size: .
CDR3 DNA: TGCAGCGTTGAGTCTCCGGGACAGTACTACGAGCAGTACTTC
CDR3 protein: CSVESPGQYYEQYF

V gene: TRBV7-9
D gene: TRBD2
J gene: TRBJ2-7
clone size: .
CDR3 DNA: TGTGCCAGCAGCTTAGGGCGGGGGTTCTACGAGCAGTACTTC
CDR3 protein: CASSLGRGFYEQYF

V gene: TRBV4-1
D gene: TRBD1
J gene: TRBJ1-2
clone size: many
CDR3 DNA: TGCGCCAGCAGCCAAGTACAGGGGGCCCGGGGCTACACCTTC
CDR3 protein: CASSQVQGARGYTF

V gene: TRBV9
D gene: .
J gene: TRBJ1-3
clone size: many
CDR3 DNA: TGTGCCAGCAGCGGGCGAGGGGTAGGAAACACCATATATTTT
CDR3 protein: CASSGRGVGNTIYF

V gene: TRBV11-2
D gene: .
J gene: TRBJ2-1
clone size: many
CDR3 DNA: TGTGCCAGCAGCTTAGAGGCAGGGAGCTCCTACAATGAGCAGTTCTTC
CDR3 protein: CASSLEAGSSYNEQFF

V gene: TRBV2
D gene: .
J gene: TRBJ2-3
clone size: many
CDR3 DNA: TGTGCCAGCAACGGGCCTGTTTATACGCAGTATTTT
CDR3 protein: CASNGPVYTQYF

V gene: TRBV4-1
D gene: .
J gene: TRBJ1-1
clone size: .
CDR3 DNA: TGCGCCAGCAGCCCCCTTGGGGGGAAGGTGGACACTGAAGCTTTCTTT
CDR3 protein: CASSPLGGKVDTEAFF

V gene: TRBV7-9
D gene: .
J gene: TRBJ2-3
clone size: many
CDR3 DNA: TGTGCCAGCAGCTTAGGCGGGGCGGGCACAGATACGCAGTATTTT
CDR3 protein: CASSLGGAGTDTQYF

V gene: TRBV7-9
D gene: .
J gene: TRBJ2-2
clone size: many
CDR3 DNA: TGTGCCAGCAAGGGAGGACCTCTCGGTACGAGGGAGGTGAACGGGGAGCTGTTTTTT
CDR3 protein: CASKGGPLGTREVNGELFF

V gene: TRBV6-2/TRBV6-3
D gene: .
J gene: TRBJ2-7
clone size: many
CDR3 DNA: TGTGCCAGCAGCTACCGGGACTCGTCTCCCTACGAGCAGTACTTC
CDR3 protein: CASSYRDSSPYEQYF

V gene: TRBV10-3
D gene: TRBD1
J gene: TRBJ2-1
clone size: .
CDR3 DNA: TGTGCCATCAAACACCGGGACAGGGTCAGCAATGAGCAGTTCTTC
CDR3 protein: CAIKHRDRVSNEQFF

V gene: TRBV20-1
D gene: .
J gene: TRBJ2-3
clone size: many
CDR3 DNA: TGCAGTGCTAACGAGGATACGCAGTATTTT
CDR3 protein: CSANEDTQYF

V gene: TRBV6-1
D gene: TRBD1
J gene: TRBJ2-5
clone size: .
CDR3 DNA: TGTGCCAGCAGTGGGACGGTGGGGACAGGGCTAGGAGAGACCCAGTACTTC
CDR3 protein: CASSGTVGTGLGETQYF

V gene: TRBV9
D gene: .
J gene: TRBJ1-4
clone size: .
CDR3 DNA: TGTGCCAGCAGCGTAGGACCCCTCGGGGAAAAACTGTTTTTT
CDR3 protein: CASSVGPLGEKLFF

V gene: TRBV29-1
D gene: .
J gene: TRBJ2-5
clone size: many
CDR3 DNA: TGCAGCGTTGATTACCCGTACCAAGAGACCCAGTACTTC
CDR3 protein: CSVDYPYQETQYF

V gene: TRBV5-1
D gene: TRBD1
J gene: TRBJ2-1
clone size: many
CDR3 DNA: TGCGCCAGCAGCCCGCGACAGGGAAATGAGCAGTTCTTC
CDR3 protein: CASSPRQGNEQFF

V gene: TRBV20-1
D gene: .
J gene: TRBJ2-7
clone size: .
CDR3 DNA: TGCAGTGCTAGAGCTGATACAGGGCAAGAGCAGTACTTC
CDR3 protein: CSARADTGQEQYF

V gene: TRBV3-1
D gene: TRBD2
J gene: TRBJ2-5
clone size: .
CDR3 DNA: TGTGCCAGCAGGGACCGACTAGCGTGGGAAGAGACCCAGTACTTC
CDR3 protein: CASRDRLAWEETQYF

V gene: TRBV11-1
D gene: .
J gene: TRBJ1-6
clone size: many
CDR3 DNA: TGTGCCAGCAGCTTAATGGTACGAAATTCACCCCTCCACTTT
CDR3 protein: CASSLMVRNSPLHF

V gene: TRBV5-6
D gene: .
J gene: TRBJ2-7
clone size: many
CDR3 DNA: TGTGCCAGCAGCTTGGGGGCAGCCGAGCAGTACTTC
CDR3 protein: CASSLGAAEQYF

V gene: TRBV19
D gene: .
J gene: TRBJ1-5
clone size: many
CDR3 DNA: TGTGCCAGTAGTATCGGGGCAGGTAGACCTCCTTATAGCAATCAGCCCCAGCATTTT
CDR3 protein: CASSIGAGRPPYSNQPQHF

V gene: TRBV7-8
D gene: .
J gene: TRBJ2-2
clone size: many
CDR3 DNA: TGTGCCAGCAGTCGGAGCCGGGACCCCCGCTTCTCCGGGGAGCTGTTTTTT
CDR3 protein: CASSRSRDPRFSGELFF

V gene: TRBV11-2
D gene: TRBD1
J gene: TRBJ1-2
clone size: many
CDR3 DNA: TGTGCCAGCAGCTTATGGCAGCAGGGACAGGGGAAGAGCTACACCTTC
CDR3 protein: CASSLWQQGQGKSYTF

V gene: TRBV11-2
D gene: .
J gene: TRBJ1-5
clone size: few
CDR3 DNA: TGTGCCAGCAGCTCCCGTCCAGGTCAGCCCCAGCATTTT
CDR3 protein: CASSSRPGQPQHF

V gene: TRBV24-1
D gene: TRBD2
J gene: TRBJ2-1
clone size: many
CDR3 DNA: TGTGCCACCAGTGACTCCAGGGAGCGGGGGCCGTTCTTC
CDR3 protein: CATSDSRERGPFF

V gene: TRBV20-1
D gene: TRBD2
J gene: TRBJ2-1
clone size: many
CDR3 DNA: TGCAGTGCTAGGCGGGCGGGAGGCCGAACCTACAATGAGCAGTTCTTC
CDR3 protein: CSARRAGGRTYNEQFF

V gene: TRBV5-4
D gene: .
J gene: TRBJ1-4
clone size: many
CDR3 DNA: TGTGCCAGCAGCTTACCAAATGAAAAACTGTTTTTT
CDR3 protein: CASSLPNEKLFF

V gene: TRBV5-5
D gene: .
J gene: TRBJ2-5
clone size: .
CDR3 DNA: TGTGCCAGCAGCCCCGACACCTACCAAGAGACCCAGTACTTC
CDR3 protein: CASSPDTYQETQYF

V gene: TRBV6-4
D gene: .
J gene: TRBJ1-5
clone size: many
CDR3 DNA: TGTGCCAGCAGTTCAACCATGGGGTCGCATAGCAATCAGCCCCAGCATTTT
CDR3 protein: CASSSTMGSHSNQPQHF